The entry below describes one T cell receptor beta chain. Its specific antigen is unknown. There are no base qualities to consult, and no much larger clone falls within one base. The data stem from a study of PD-1 blockade in classical Hodgkin lymphoma (dated by TCRdb to the early 2020s). About the full investigation: Nivolumab dosing was 3 mg/kg intravenously every 2 weeks, continuing until either disease progression or unacceptable toxicity. A peripheral blood immune signature of response to PD-1 blockade in classical Hodgkin lymphoma was defined using TCR beta sequencing and CyTOF.

Genomic DNA was extracted with the Qiagen DNeasy kit from unsorted PBMCs and from negatively selected CD4+ and CD8+ fractions. Using primers that anneal to V and J segments, immunoSEQ multiplex PCR amplified the TCR beta CDR3 regions. Amplification bias was minimized using a synthetic immune receptor repertoire, and residual bias was removed computationally after sequencing. Per the original workflow: Custom Python scripts were used to quantify repertoire diversity as the Shannon entropy index. Unsorted, CD4+ and CD8+ repertoires were examined separately, except in combined analyses, for which CD4+ and CD8+ sequences were merged in silico. Clonal expansion was defined as at least a 2-fold frequency increase after treatment relative to C1D1, with a pseudocount of 0.5 for undetected baseline clones. Singleton clones were defined as clones with 0 or 1 copy at C1D1, and non-singleton clones were defined as clones with 2 or more copies. By matching protein sequences in sorted samples from the same patient, clones expanded in unsorted samples were annotated as CD4+, CD8+ or unknown. Diversity changes from C1D1 to C4D1 were tested in paired samples using Wilcoxon tests. In TCRdb, the immuneACCESS table is reduced to in-frame sequences with V and J assigned. These tables do not hold every clone; where another copy was compared, an unresolved V gene accounts for under half, and the others remain unexplained. The V and J calls and the clone size are those of that table, but D and trimming were determined from the DNA. A total of about 21,000 clones appear in this sample, 74% of them only once. The top ten hold 20% to 25% of the sample.

Taken from cysteine to phenylalanine, the CDR3 has 12 residues. Only CDR3 DNA remains: 36 bases, in frame from the first base. In the germline V gene (reference sequence), CDR1 corresponds to GTSNPN and CDR2 to SVGIG. At the junction V is shortened by 4 bases and J by 0 bases, with 4 bases in between. Explained via the paper, the time point label denotes: cycle 1 day 1 (C1D1), immediately before nivolumab initiation. Every trial patient had relapsed after autologous stem cell transplantation, and cohorts A, B and C differed in prior brentuximab vedotin exposure. A total of about 51 patients with relapsed/refractory classical Hodgkin lymphoma made up the trial cohort, and each patient's best overall response was complete response, partial response or progressive disease. In the multi-cohort phase II CheckMate 205 trial, trial patients received single-agent nivolumab. Best overall response was determined by an independent review committee according to the 2007 International Working Group response criteria. Trial PBMCs were collected just before the start of nivolumab (C1D1) and during therapy at cycle 2 day 1 and cycle 4 day 1. Peripheral blood was collected in 8 mL Vacutainer Cell Preparation Tubes, from which PBMCs were isolated by centrifugation and then cryopreserved.

Study-level results and caveats: A significant rise by C4D1 was seen in CD4+ but not CD8+ TCR diversity (p=0.0027 vs p=0.16), with the rise being most apparent in complete responders (p=0.02). Patients starting nivolumab less than 1 year after ASCT had lower diversity and were excluded from later analyses to avoid confounding by immune reconstitution. Baseline diversity similar to that of newly diagnosed patients was observed in trial patients achieving complete response, whereas significantly lower diversity was observed in partial responders and progressors. Baseline TCR diversity was reported to be lower in newly diagnosed patients than in healthy donors, and even lower in relapsed/refractory patients. The study was limited to a single clinical trial cohort, and causes of repertoire differences, possibly disease activity or prior therapy, remained undefined.

The chain employs TRBV30 and TRBJ1-3; too little of a D gene remains to name it. The TCR was taken from a human donor with classical Hodgkin lymphoma. The material sequenced was peripheral blood mononuclear cells (PBMCs), taken at baseline. The CDR3 corresponds to CAWKHSGNTIYF. The nucleotide sequence is TGTGCCTGGAAACACTCTGGAAACACCATATATTTT.